This record looks at one TCR beta chain sequence and its context. In the study's own analysis: Scientists estimated how many nucleated cells there were by amplifying reference gene primers. The data were produced by immunoSEQ multiplex PCR, yet TCRdb's version contains in-frame clones alone and is incomplete. The DNA gave D and trimming, while V, J and clone size come from that table. This sample has approximately 70,000 clones, with around nine tenths found just once. The data were obtained in a study of blood T cell repertoires in COVID-19. Study information: Both acute and convalescent COVID-19 samples were obtained from the United States, Italy and Spain. From T cells, B-cell-depleted T cells, or PBMCs came the material, which was cDNA or gDNA.

The CDR3 extends over 14 amino acids. Germline values: CDR1 SGHTA, CDR2 FQGNSA. Trimming pared 1 base from V and 3 bases from J, leaving 9 bases between. The sequence was obtained from a human donor in a cohort sampled during active COVID-19. The chain combines TRBV7-2 with TRBJ1-1, with D perhaps matching TRBD1 (6 bases). What was sequenced was peripheral blood. The CDR3 nucleotides are TGTGCCAGCAGCTTAGGGGCAGGGGACACTGAAGCTTTCTTT. This gives the protein CASSLGAGDTEAFF.